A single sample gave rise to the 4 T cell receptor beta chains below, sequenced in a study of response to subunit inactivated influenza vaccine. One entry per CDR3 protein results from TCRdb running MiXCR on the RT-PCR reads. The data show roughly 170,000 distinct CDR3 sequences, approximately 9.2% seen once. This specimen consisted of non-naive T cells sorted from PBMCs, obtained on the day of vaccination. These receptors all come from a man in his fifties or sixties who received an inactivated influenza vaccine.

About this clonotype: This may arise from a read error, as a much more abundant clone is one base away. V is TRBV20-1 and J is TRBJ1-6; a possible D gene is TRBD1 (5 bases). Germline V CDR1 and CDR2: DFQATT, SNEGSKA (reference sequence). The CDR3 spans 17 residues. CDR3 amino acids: CCARDAGRGSYNSPLHF. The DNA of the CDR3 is TGCTGTGCTAGAGATGCTGGGAGGGGTTCCTATAATTCACCCCTCCACTTT.

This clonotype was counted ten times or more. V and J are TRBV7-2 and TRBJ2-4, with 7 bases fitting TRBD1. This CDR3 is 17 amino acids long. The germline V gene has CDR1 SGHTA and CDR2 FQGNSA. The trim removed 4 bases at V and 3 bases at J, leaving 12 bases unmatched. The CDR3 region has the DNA TGTGCCAGCAGCTCGGACGGACAGGCCACAAACAAAAACATTCAGTACTTC. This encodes CASSSDGQATNKNIQYF.

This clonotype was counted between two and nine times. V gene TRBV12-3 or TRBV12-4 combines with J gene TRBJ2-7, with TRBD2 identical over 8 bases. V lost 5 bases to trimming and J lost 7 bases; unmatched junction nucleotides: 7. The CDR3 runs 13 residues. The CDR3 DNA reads TGTGCCAGCAGTCGAGCGGGAGCAATGGAGCAGTACTTC. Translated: CASSRAGAMEQYF.

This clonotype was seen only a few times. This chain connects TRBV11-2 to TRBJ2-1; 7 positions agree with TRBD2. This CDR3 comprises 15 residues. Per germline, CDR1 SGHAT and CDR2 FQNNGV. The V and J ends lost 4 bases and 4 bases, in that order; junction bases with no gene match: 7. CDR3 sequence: CASSYPRGRYNEQFF. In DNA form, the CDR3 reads TGTGCCAGCAGCTATCCGCGCGGGAGATACAATGAGCAGTTCTTC. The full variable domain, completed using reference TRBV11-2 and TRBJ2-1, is EAGVAQSPRYKIIEKRQSVAFWCNPISGHATLYWYQQILGQGPKLLIQFQNNGVVDDSQLPKDRFSAERLKGVDSTLKIQPAKLEDSAVYLCASSYPRGRYNEQFFGPGTRLTVL.